These T cell receptor beta chains were read from a single sample in a study of cytomegalovirus exposure and HLA in healthy donors. Sequencing was performed with immunoSEQ multiplex PCR; in TCRdb, only in-frame clones are kept and a portion is missing. Its clone listing holds 38,000 or so clones. The specimen sequenced was PBMCs. These receptor sequences come from a man between 25 and 39 years old in good health and CMV-seronegative. Both conserved end residues are part of each CDR3. Fields, in order: CDR3 DNA, CDR3 protein, D gene, V gene, J gene. D genes are given only for firm matches.

CDR3 DNA: TGCGCCAGCAGCTTCCGAGATGGAAACACCATATATTTT; CDR3 protein: CASSFRDGNTIYF; D gene: .; V gene: TRBV5-1; J gene: TRBJ1-3
CDR3 DNA: TGTGCCAGCAGTGTTGGACAGGTCCAGCGAGGGGCCAACGTCCTGACTTTC; CDR3 protein: CASSVGQVQRGANVLTF; D gene: TRBD1; V gene: TRBV2; J gene: TRBJ2-6
CDR3 DNA: TGTGCCAGCAGGCCCACAGGGTTGAAGACCCAGTACTTC; CDR3 protein: CASRPTGLKTQYF; D gene: .; V gene: TRBV6-5; J gene: TRBJ2-5
CDR3 DNA: TGTGCCAGCAGCTTAGTCCTCTACGAGCAGTACTTC; CDR3 protein: CASSLVLYEQYF; D gene: .; V gene: TRBV11-2; J gene: TRBJ2-7
CDR3 DNA: TGTGCCAGCAGTTATCTGGGGAGGAGCGGCTACACCTTC; CDR3 protein: CASSYLGRSGYTF; D gene: .; V gene: TRBV6-5; J gene: TRBJ1-2
CDR3 DNA: TGTGCCAGCAGCTTTACAGGGGGCTATGGCTACACCTTC; CDR3 protein: CASSFTGGYGYTF; D gene: TRBD1; V gene: TRBV5-4; J gene: TRBJ1-2
CDR3 DNA: TGCAGTGCTCTCGACAATGAGCAGTTCTTC; CDR3 protein: CSALDNEQFF; D gene: .; V gene: TRBV20-1; J gene: TRBJ2-1
CDR3 DNA: TGTGCCAGCAGCGATCGACAGGGATGGTGGGAGACCCAGTACTTC; CDR3 protein: CASSDRQGWWETQYF; D gene: TRBD1; V gene: TRBV6-5; J gene: TRBJ2-5
CDR3 DNA: TGCGCCAGCAGCCAAGATCGGGTGGTCGGGGGGAGGTCCGGCTACACCTTC; CDR3 protein: CASSQDRVVGGRSGYTF; D gene: .; V gene: TRBV4-3; J gene: TRBJ1-2
CDR3 DNA: TGTGCCAGCAGCCAAACCGGGACACCTTTTTATGGCTACACCTTC; CDR3 protein: CASSQTGTPFYGYTF; D gene: .; V gene: TRBV13; J gene: TRBJ1-2
CDR3 DNA: TGTGCCAGTAGTATTGTCCTAGCGGGAGTCAATGAGCAGTTCTTC; CDR3 protein: CASSIVLAGVNEQFF; D gene: TRBD2; V gene: TRBV19; J gene: TRBJ2-1
CDR3 DNA: TGTGCCACCCAGGCTGGCTACGAGCAGTACTTC; CDR3 protein: CATQAGYEQYF; D gene: .; V gene: TRBV7-9; J gene: TRBJ2-7
CDR3 DNA: TGTGCCAGCAGTCCCGGGACAGGGGGAAATCAGCCCCAGCATTTT; CDR3 protein: CASSPGTGGNQPQHF; D gene: TRBD1; V gene: TRBV6-5; J gene: TRBJ1-5
CDR3 DNA: TGTGCCAGCAGCCCACTACTGGCTTCACCCCTCCACTTT; CDR3 protein: CASSPLLASPLHF; D gene: .; V gene: TRBV13; J gene: TRBJ1-6
CDR3 DNA: TGTGCCAGCAGCACGGGGGGGAACACCGGGGAGCTGTTTTTT; CDR3 protein: CASSTGGNTGELFF; D gene: TRBD2; V gene: TRBV9; J gene: TRBJ2-2